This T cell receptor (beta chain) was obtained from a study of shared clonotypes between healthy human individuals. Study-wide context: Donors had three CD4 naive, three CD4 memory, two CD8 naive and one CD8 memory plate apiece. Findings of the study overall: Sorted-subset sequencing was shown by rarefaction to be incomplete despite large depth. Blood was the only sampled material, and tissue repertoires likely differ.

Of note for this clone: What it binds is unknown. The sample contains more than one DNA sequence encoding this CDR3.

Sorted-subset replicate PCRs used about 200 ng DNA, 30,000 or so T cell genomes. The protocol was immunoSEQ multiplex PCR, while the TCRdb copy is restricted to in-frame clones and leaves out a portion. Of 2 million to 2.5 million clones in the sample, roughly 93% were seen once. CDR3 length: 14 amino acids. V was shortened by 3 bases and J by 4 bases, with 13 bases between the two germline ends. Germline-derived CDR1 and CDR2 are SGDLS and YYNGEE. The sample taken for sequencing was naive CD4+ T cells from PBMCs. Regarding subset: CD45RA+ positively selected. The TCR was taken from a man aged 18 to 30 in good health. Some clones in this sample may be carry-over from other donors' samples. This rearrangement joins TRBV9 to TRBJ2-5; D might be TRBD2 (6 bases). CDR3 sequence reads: CASSDPRGGETQYF. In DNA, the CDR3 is TGTGCCAGCAGCGACCCCCGGGGAGGAGAGACCCAGTACTTC.